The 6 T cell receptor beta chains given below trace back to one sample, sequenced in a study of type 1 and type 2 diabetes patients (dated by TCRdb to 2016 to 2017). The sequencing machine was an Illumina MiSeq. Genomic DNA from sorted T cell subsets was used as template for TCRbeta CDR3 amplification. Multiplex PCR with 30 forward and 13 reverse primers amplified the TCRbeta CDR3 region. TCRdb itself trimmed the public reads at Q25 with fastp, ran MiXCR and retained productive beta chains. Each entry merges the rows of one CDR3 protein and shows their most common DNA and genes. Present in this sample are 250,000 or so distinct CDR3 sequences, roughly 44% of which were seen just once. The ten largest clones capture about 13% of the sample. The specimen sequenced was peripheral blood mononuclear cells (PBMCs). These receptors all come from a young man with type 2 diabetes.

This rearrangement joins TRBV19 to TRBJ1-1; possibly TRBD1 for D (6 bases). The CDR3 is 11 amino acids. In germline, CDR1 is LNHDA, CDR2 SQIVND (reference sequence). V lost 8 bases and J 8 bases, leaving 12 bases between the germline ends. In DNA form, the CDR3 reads TGTGCCAGTGAAAGGGGGGGGGAAGCTTTCTTT. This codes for CASERGGEAFF.

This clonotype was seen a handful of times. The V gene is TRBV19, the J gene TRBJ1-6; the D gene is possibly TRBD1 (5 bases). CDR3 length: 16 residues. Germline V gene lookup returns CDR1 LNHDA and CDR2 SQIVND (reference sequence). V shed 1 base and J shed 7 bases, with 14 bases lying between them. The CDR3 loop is CASSIATGASNSPLHF. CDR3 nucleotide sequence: TGTGCCAGTAGTATAGCTACAGGCGCCTCAAATTCACCCCTCCACTTT.

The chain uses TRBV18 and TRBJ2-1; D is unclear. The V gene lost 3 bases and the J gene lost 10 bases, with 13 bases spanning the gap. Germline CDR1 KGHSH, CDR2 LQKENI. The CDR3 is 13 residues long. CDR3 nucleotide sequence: TGTGCCAGCTCACCCCCCCTTAATGTGGAGCAGTTCTTC. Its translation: CASSPPLNVEQFF.

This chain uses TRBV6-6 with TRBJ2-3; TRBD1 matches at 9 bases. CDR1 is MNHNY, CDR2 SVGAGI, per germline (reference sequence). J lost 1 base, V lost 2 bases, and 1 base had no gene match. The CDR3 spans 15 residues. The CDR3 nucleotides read TGTGCCAGCAGTTACAGGACAGGGGGCACAGATACGCAGTATTTT. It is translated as CASSYRTGGTDTQYF.

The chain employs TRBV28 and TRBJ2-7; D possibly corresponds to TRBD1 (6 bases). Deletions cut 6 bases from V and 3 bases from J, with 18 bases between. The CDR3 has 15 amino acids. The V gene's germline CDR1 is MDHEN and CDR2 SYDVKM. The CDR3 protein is CASSSDGLGHYEQYF. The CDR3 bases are TGTGCCAGCAGCTCTGATGGACTGGGACACTACGAGCAGTACTTC.

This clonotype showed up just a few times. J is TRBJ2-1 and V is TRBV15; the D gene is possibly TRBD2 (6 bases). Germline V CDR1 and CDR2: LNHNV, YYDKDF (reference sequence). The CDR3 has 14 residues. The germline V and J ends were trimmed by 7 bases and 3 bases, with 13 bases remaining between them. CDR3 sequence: CATKVSGHYNEQFF. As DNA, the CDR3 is TGTGCCACCAAAGTTAGCGGACACTACAATGAGCAGTTCTTC.